This record covers a single TCR beta chain. Its specificity is not known. Produced via immunoSEQ multiplex PCR; TCRdb's table is partial and in-frame only. Of some 63,000 clones listed, roughly nine tenths are singletons. The data originate from a study of T cell responses to AZD1222 COVID-19 vaccine. V shed 2 bases and J 7 bases; nucleotides not matched to a gene: 7. CDR3 length equals 15 residues. Germline CDR1 is SGHTA and CDR2 is FQGNSA. Points from the study as a whole: Donors skewed white British and female; clonal diversity was possibly underestimated. Two doses of AZD1222 preceded a rise in Spike-specific TCR breadth and depth.

The gene calls are TRBV7-2 and TRBJ2-7; 11 nucleotides match TRBD1. The sequencing here drew on peripheral blood, taken 28 days after the second AZD1222 dose. The receptor was isolated from an adult who received the AZD1222 COVID-19 vaccine. The CDR3 bases are TGTGCCAGCAGCTTAAGTAGGACAGGGGGCTTGGAGCAGTACTTC. This sequence encodes CASSLSRTGGLEQYF.